The clone carrying this T cell receptor (beta chain) was recorded at least ten times. The sample comes from a study of patients and donors after allogeneic stem cell transplantation. V was clipped by 5 bases and J by 5 bases, with 13 bases between them. Germline-derived CDR1 and CDR2 are SNHLY and FYNNEI. This CDR3 is 14 amino acids long. TCRdb recomputed calls from the RT-PCR reads with MiXCR, one row per CDR3 protein. The sample holds about 87,000 distinct CDR3 sequences, around 5% seen once. The origin of this receptor is a human donor who was either an allogeneic HSCT recipient or a stem cell or donor lymphocyte infusion donor (not recorded which). It is not recorded whose cells these are; they may come from a transplant donor. The sample taken for sequencing was blood, either unsorted or a sorted T cell fraction (not recorded which). The chain joins TRBV2 to TRBJ2-1, with D tentatively TRBD2 (6 bases). This CDR3 is CASSREAGNNEQFF. CDR3 coding DNA: TGTGCCAGCAGTAGGGAGGCCGGAAACAATGAGCAGTTCTTC.